The rows below give T cell receptor beta chains drawn from one sample of a study of T cells in Graves' hyperthyroidism and ophthalmopathy. From the multiplex PCR reads, TCRdb called clonotypes with MiXCR, one entry per CDR3 protein. Of about 690,000 distinct CDR3 sequences in the sample, approximately 15% were seen once. The sequencing sample was made of blood. The receptor set was obtained from a man in his forties or fifties with Graves' hyperthyroidism. Both conserved end residues are part of each CDR3. Fields, in order: J gene, D gene, V gene, CDR3 protein. The D gene is left open where the match is weak.

>TRBJ2-4|-|TRBV27
CASSFMGKNIQYF
>TRBJ1-2|-|TRBV3-1
CASSVDGYGYTF
>TRBJ2-2|-|TRBV7-2
CASRRTWSGELFF
>TRBJ2-7|TRBD2|TRBV28
CASSTDIAGDFYEQYF
>TRBJ2-5|TRBD2|TRBV7-2
CASSLGWGLAGEETQYF
>TRBJ2-7|-|TRBV12-3/TRBV12-4
CASSWVREQPYEQYF
>TRBJ1-1|TRBD1|TRBV12-3/TRBV12-4
CASSSRRDSGFSAEAFF
>TRBJ2-3|TRBD1|TRBV28
CASSLTQGAGDTQYF
>TRBJ2-7|-|TRBV6-1
CASSLVGAAGSYEQYF
>TRBJ1-2|-|TRBV3-1
CASSQDTAQGPNYGYTF
>TRBJ2-1|-|TRBV20-1
CSARVASDTNSYNEQFF
>TRBJ2-5|-|TRBV9
CASSVGIYEGSQYF
>TRBJ2-3|-|TRBV28
CASSSGRRSTQYF
>TRBJ1-4|-|TRBV12-3/TRBV12-4
CASSFGATGRREKLFF
>TRBJ1-4|-|TRBV13
CASSPQLGKLFF
>TRBJ1-1|-|TRBV5-1
CASSRANTEAFF
>TRBJ2-5|TRBD2|TRBV10-1
CASSGTSGSQETQYF
>TRBJ1-1|-|TRBV11-2
CASSPRQAMNTEAFF
>TRBJ2-7|TRBD2|TRBV11-2
CTSSFSGSLYYEQYF
>TRBJ2-2|-|TRBV28
CASSLPPTGSTGELFF
>TRBJ2-3|-|TRBV7-2
CASSAGTRSITDTQYF
>TRBJ2-5|-|TRBV19
CASTSLETQETQYF
>TRBJ1-2|TRBD1|TRBV5-1
CASSLEGTGGFGYTF
>TRBJ2-1|-|TRBV28
CASSLELAFNEQFF
>TRBJ2-7|TRBD1|TRBV7-2
CASSSPGQGGQYF
>TRBJ1-1|-|TRBV19
CASSTPSRGELNTEAFF
>TRBJ2-7|-|TRBV5-1
CASSLAQVNDEQYF
>TRBJ1-6|-|TRBV5-6
CASSLRQAEPGSPLHF
>TRBJ2-7|TRBD2|TRBV2
CASSAWLAVSYEQYF
>TRBJ2-5|TRBD2|TRBV11-2
CASSLGLAGFQETQYF
>TRBJ2-7|TRBD1|TRBV20-1
CSASWDRGYEQYF
>TRBJ1-3|TRBD1|TRBV29-1
CSVGQGSGNTIYF
>TRBJ2-5|-|TRBV27
CASRSIGQETQYF
>TRBJ2-3|-|TRBV20-1
CSANRRVSTDTQYF
>TRBJ1-1|-|TRBV19
CASSIDGGPGTEAFF
>TRBJ2-1|TRBD2|TRBV7-9
CASSIRLAGYNEQFF
>TRBJ1-5|-|TRBV10-3
CAISESEPSNQPQHF
>TRBJ1-2|-|TRBV12-3/TRBV12-4
CASSSFGGAREQDYGYTF
>TRBJ1-5|TRBD1|TRBV28
CASSGYRGSNQPQHF
>TRBJ1-1|-|TRBV20-1
CSARDIRGSAEAFF
>TRBJ2-7|TRBD1|TRBV28
CASSTGVPYEQYF
>TRBJ2-1|TRBD2|TRBV7-3
CASSLTGLESNEQFF
>TRBJ1-1|-|TRBV2
CASSEALGRDTEAFF
>TRBJ2-3|-|TRBV30
CAWSVSANGPDTQYF
>TRBJ1-6|-|TRBV4-3
CASSQDLTSWHSPLHF
>TRBJ2-1|TRBD2|TRBV28
CASSLAGTSGPIEQFF
>TRBJ2-7|-|TRBV20-1
CSARGWGLNYEQYF
>TRBJ2-5|-|TRBV12-3/TRBV12-4
CASSFGGLTQYF
>TRBJ1-5|-|TRBV12-3/TRBV12-4
CASSLLGVKLDQPQHF
>TRBJ1-1|-|TRBV5-1
CASSLGGAATEAFF